A selection of T cell receptor beta chains follows, all from one sample in a study of cytomegalovirus exposure and HLA in healthy donors. Sequencing was performed with immunoSEQ multiplex PCR; in TCRdb, only in-frame clones are kept and a portion is missing. The data hold tens of thousands of clones, with about 83% observed a single time. Material: PBMCs. Source of these receptors: a woman aged 18-29 years in good health and CMV-seropositive. Both conserved end residues are trimmed from each CDR3. Each record gives: V gene, D gene, CDR3 protein. The D gene is left open where the match is weak.

TRBV7-9	-	ASSEQGMSYNEQF
TRBV5-1	-	ASRGAGRQETQY
TRBV6-5	-	ASSPPEETQY
TRBV5-1	-	ASSFEGVGNIQY
TRBV18	-	ASSSRDWGEQY
TRBV30	TRBD1	AWLAGGTTEAF
TRBV5-5	-	ASSLTATNEKLF
TRBV27	-	ASSLGGETGELF
TRBV2	-	ASSVRASYNEQF
TRBV5-1	TRBD1	ASSLGGQGGTDTQY
TRBV7-9	-	ASSLQGTDSPLH
TRBV29-1	TRBD2	SVAGLAGVGSYNEQF
TRBV9	TRBD2	ASSPAGGPDTQY
TRBV4-1	-	ASSQRMARRGQETQY
TRBV5-1	TRBD2	ASSFPSGSGYEQY
TRBV9	TRBD1	ASSAGLGDRVVETQY
TRBV28	TRBD2	ASSPDLAGESQF
TRBV6-5	-	ASSYSAGYGYT